The T cell receptor (beta chain) described here comes from a study of blood T cell repertoires in COVID-19. Produced via immunoSEQ multiplex PCR; TCRdb's table is partial and in-frame only. The sample lists approximately 72,000 clones, 75% to 90% occurring once. V was shortened by 2 bases and J by 5 bases, with 7 bases between the two germline ends. Germline CDR1 is MNHEY and CDR2 is SVGEGT. The length of the CDR3 is 12 residues. V is TRBV6-2 or TRBV6-3 and J is TRBJ2-7; D unclear. The receptor was isolated from a woman over 75 with acute or convalescent COVID-19. Sequences were obtained from peripheral blood. CDR3 sequence reads: CASSYTVNEQYF. The CDR3 DNA is TGTGCCAGCAGTTACACGGTAAACGAGCAGTACTTC.